The 10 T cell receptor beta chains presented below share a single source sample, sequenced in a study of cytomegalovirus exposure and HLA in healthy donors. The PCR had 60 Vbeta and 13 Jbeta primers. Profiling relied on immunoSEQ multiplex PCR, and the TCRdb table lists in-frame clones only, not all of them. The table lists fewer than 100,000 clones. Source material: PBMCs. The receptor source for this set is a woman aged 55-70 years in good health and CMV-seronegative.

CDR3 nucleotides: TGTGCCAGCAGTGGACAGACCCCCTACGAGCAGTACTTC. Protein: CASSGQTPYEQYF. The chain is built from TRBV2 and TRBJ2-7; TRBD1 is a possible D gene (5 bases). This CDR3 is built from 13 residues. CDR1 and CDR2 (germline): SNHLY, FYNNEI. V gave up 4 bases and J gave up 2 bases, with 9 bases separating them. The full variable domain, rest sourced from reference TRBV2 and TRBJ2-7, is EPEVTQTPSHQVTQMGQEVILRCVPISNHLYFYWYRQILGQKVEFLVSFYNNEISEKSEIFDDQFSVERPDGSNFTLKIRSTKLEDSAMYFCASSGQTPYEQYFGPGTRLTVT.

The V and J genes are TRBV27 and TRBJ1-5, with TRBD1 matching over 7 bases. The CDR3 sequence is 14 residues long. Germline loops: CDR1 MNHEY, CDR2 SMNVEV (reference sequence). Trimming cost V 5 bases and J 2 bases; bases outside gene matches: 3. The CDR3: CASSTTGGNQPQHF. DNA for the CDR3: TGTGCCAGCAGTACAACAGGGGGCAATCAGCCCCAGCATTTT.

This sequence joins TRBV4-2 and TRBJ1-1; 11 bases fit TRBD1. The V and J ends lost 3 bases and 4 bases, in that order; junction bases with no gene match: 10. The CDR3 is 17 residues long. Germline V gene lookup returns CDR1 LGHNA and CDR2 YNFKEQ. As DNA, the CDR3 is TGTGCCAGCAGCCACCACGGACAGGGGGCTGTTGGCACTGAAGCTTTCTTT. The encoded protein is CASSHHGQGAVGTEAFF.

The gene calls are TRBV9 and TRBJ2-5; 8 bases are shared with TRBD2. The better agreement between TRBJ2-7 and the DNA end casts doubt on the J call. CDR3 size: 16 residues. Germline V gives CDR1 SGDLS, CDR2 YYNGEE. CDR3 nucleotides: TGTGCCAGCTCGAGCGGGAGCACGTCGGGCTCCTACGAGCAGTACTTC. Translated: CASSSGSTSGSYEQYF.

The chain carries TRBV4-3 and TRBJ2-7, with 9 nucleotides matching TRBD1. This CDR3 is built from 15 residues. Per the germline V gene, CDR1 is LGHNA and CDR2 is YSLEER. Trimming took 0 bases from V and 3 from J; bases not matched to a gene: 3. CDR3 DNA sequence: TGCGCCAGCAGCCAAGATCCGGGACAGGGCTACGAGCAGTACTTC. It encodes CASSQDPGQGYEQYF.

This chain links TRBV7-2 with TRBJ2-5; D is ambiguous. Trimming took off 6 bases at V and 5 bases at J, with 7 bases between the two ends. CDR1 is SGHTA, CDR2 FQGNSA, per germline. The CDR3 totals 11 residues. The CDR3 here is CASRREETQYF. In nucleotides, the CDR3 is TGTGCCAGCAGACGCGAGGAGACCCAGTACTTC.

The chain has TRBV10-3 and TRBJ1-4; D is ambiguous. Trimming took 6 bases from V and 10 from J, leaving 15 bases between them. The CDR3 is made up of 13 amino acids. From germline, CDR1 is ENHRY and CDR2 SYGVKD. For the CDR3, the DNA is TGTGCCATCAGAGAGATTGAGGAAGCAAAACTGTTTTTT. Translating gives CAIREIEEAKLFF.

The rearrangement joins TRBV28 to TRBJ2-3, with 9 nucleotides matching TRBD1. The CDR3 is 16 amino acids. CDR1 is MDHEN and CDR2 is SYDVKM in the germline V gene. V shed 2 bases and J 2 bases; nucleotides not matched to a gene: 5. CDR3: CASSLGDRDTTDTQYF. In nucleotides, the CDR3 is TGTGCCAGCAGTTTAGGGGACAGGGATACCACAGATACGCAGTATTTT.

The V and J genes are TRBV10-1 and TRBJ2-1; TRBD2 matches at 11 bases. Germline values: CDR1 WNHNN, CDR2 SYGVQD (reference sequence). This CDR3 comprises 17 residues. V trimming: 0 bases; J trimming: 4 bases; junction bases outside the gene matches: 5. CDR3 residues: CASSESTGTSGYNEQFF. CDR3 nucleotide sequence: TGCGCCAGCAGTGAGTCGACCGGGACTAGCGGATACAATGAGCAGTTCTTC.

The chain carries TRBV28 and TRBJ1-1; perhaps TRBD1 as D (5 bases). The germline gives CDR1 MDHEN, CDR2 SYDVKM. V was trimmed by 3 bases and J by 0 bases, leaving 11 bases between them. The CDR3 is made up of 15 amino acids. CDR3 sequence reads: CASSFRVSVNTEAFF. CDR3 in DNA: TGTGCCAGCAGTTTCAGGGTTTCGGTGAACACTGAAGCTTTCTTT. Full variable domain (remainder filled in from reference TRBV28 and TRBJ1-1): DVKVTQSSRYLVKRTGEKVFLECVQDMDHENMFWYRQDPGLGLRLIYFSYDVKMKEKGDIPEGYSVSREKKERFSLILESASTNQTSMYLCASSFRVSVNTEAFFGQGTRLTVV.